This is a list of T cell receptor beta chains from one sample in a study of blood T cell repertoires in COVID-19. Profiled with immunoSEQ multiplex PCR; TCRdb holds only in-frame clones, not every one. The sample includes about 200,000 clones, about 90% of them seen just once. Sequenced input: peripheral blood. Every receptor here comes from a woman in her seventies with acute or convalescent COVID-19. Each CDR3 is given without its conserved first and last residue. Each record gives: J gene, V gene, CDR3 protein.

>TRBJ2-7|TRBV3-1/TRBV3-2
ASSQTHYEQY
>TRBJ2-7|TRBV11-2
ASSFRTGGGEQY
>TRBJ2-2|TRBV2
ASKTEGTVTGELF
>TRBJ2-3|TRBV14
ASSPFTSPGDTQY
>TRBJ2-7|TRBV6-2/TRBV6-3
ASSRTPPGEQY
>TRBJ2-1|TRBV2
ASSGRQRDNEQF
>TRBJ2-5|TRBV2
ASNDRGFGTQY
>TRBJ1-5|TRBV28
AGSTFQGALNQPQH
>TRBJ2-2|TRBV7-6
ASSLFRDKNTGELF
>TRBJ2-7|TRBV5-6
ASSRGTDYEQY
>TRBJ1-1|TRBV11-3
ASSSRRDSHWKIEAF
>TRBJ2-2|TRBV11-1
ASRSLRGSNTGELF
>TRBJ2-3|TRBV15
ATSRGPGTDTQY
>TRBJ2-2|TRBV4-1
ASSLTFTVNTGELF
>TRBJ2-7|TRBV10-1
ASRPGTGNEQY
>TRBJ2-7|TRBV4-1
ASSQASASGNYEQY
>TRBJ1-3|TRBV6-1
ASSEQGAIGNTIY
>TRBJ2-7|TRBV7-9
ASTSTYEQY
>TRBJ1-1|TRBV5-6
ASSLDEGNTEAF
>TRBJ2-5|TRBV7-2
ASSHKGHSAQETQY
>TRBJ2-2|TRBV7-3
ASSLTVATGELF
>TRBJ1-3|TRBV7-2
ASSLGEAGNTIY
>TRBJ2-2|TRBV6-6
ASSSGQATGELF
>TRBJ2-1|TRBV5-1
ASSGIGTSGSFNEQF
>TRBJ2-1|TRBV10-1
ARAADRAKRF
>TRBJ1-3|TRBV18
ASSPIWGQGALAGNTIY
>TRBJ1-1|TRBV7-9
ASSLVPGVLKAF
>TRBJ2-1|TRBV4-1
ASSQDPGGRRAYNEQF
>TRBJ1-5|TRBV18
ASSLNTGTPYQPQH
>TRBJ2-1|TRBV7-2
ASSFLVPLSYNEQF
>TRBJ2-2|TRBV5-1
ASSLRQGSNTGELF
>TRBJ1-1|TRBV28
ASSGTGGKGTEAF
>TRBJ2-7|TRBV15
ATSRDPPTGGYEQY
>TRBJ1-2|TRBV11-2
ASSLAGGANYGYT
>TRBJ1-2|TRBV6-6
ASSSGQAQSNYGYT
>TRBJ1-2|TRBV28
ASSSRGWDGYT
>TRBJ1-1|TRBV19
ASSPVGRTEAF
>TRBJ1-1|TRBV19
ASSMADRVGVNTEAF
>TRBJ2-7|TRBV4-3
ASSQDTSDEQY
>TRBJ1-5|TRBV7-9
ASSLGQGSQPQH
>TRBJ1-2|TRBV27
ASSQNHRGLVEGYT
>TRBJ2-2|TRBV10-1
ASTKSNTGELF
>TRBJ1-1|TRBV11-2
ASSQQIEAF
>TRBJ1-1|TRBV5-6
ASSFRPGTEAF
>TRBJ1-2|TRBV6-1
ASSEARGNGYT
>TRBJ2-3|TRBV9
ASSVALLSGGAPDTQY
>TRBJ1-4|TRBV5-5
ASSTGQGNEKLF
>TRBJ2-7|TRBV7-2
ASSSSGEQY
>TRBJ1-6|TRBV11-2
ASSLVGRRTPLH
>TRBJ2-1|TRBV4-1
ASSPGLQQYNEQF
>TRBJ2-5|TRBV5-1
ASSLGGVQETQY
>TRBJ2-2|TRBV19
ASRRGGTGELF
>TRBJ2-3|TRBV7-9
ASSLRQGTDTQY
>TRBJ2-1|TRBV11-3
ASSLARGTPPF
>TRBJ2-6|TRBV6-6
ASSPTGIVSSGANVLT